One sample yielded the 28 T cell receptor beta chains listed below, sequenced in a study of spatial heterogeneity in lung cancer. Time point given: sample taken at primary tumor resection. MiXCR, run by TCRdb on the 5' RACE reads, gives a single entry per CDR3 protein. The table has about 35,000 distinct CDR3 sequences, approximately 3.1% seen once. Source: normal lung tissue next to the tumor, taken at surgery. These receptors were obtained from a male donor with early-stage non-small cell lung cancer.

This clonotype was detected ten times or more. The rearrangement uses TRBV7-8 and TRBJ1-5; weak D call: TRBD1 (5 bases). The germline gives CDR1 SGHVS, CDR2 FQNEAQ. This CDR3 is 16 amino acids long. V lost 1 base to trimming and J lost 2 bases, with 12 bases between them. CDR3 region: CASSLGGVIGNQPQHF. The CDR3 DNA reads as TGTGCCAGCAGCTTAGGAGGGGTGATTGGCAATCAGCCCCAGCATTTT.

This clonotype was seen ten or more times. The chain joins TRBV11-1 to TRBJ2-2; no reliable D call. V dropped 3 bases and J dropped 0 bases, with 8 bases sitting between them. The CDR3 length is 15 residues. Germline-derived CDR1 and CDR2 are SGHAT and FQDESV (reference sequence). The CDR3 is CASSFHGTNTGELFF. CDR3 bases: TGTGCCAGCAGCTTTCATGGGACGAACACCGGGGAGCTGTTTTTT.

This clonotype was seen at least ten times. The chain carries TRBV7-2 and TRBJ2-1; no reliable D call. V was pared by 8 bases and J by 6 bases, with 20 bases between. Germline assignment: CDR1 SGHTA and CDR2 FQGNSA. The CDR3 is 15 residues long. CDR3 coding DNA: TGTGCCAGCCGCCGGAGCAGCACATCACCCAATGAGCAGTTCTTC. It specifies CASRRSSTSPNEQFF.

Ten or more counts support this clonotype. The J gene is TRBJ2-5, the V gene TRBV25-1; TRBD2 agrees at 10 bases. V shed 3 bases and J 2 bases; nucleotides not matched to a gene: 6. Germline V gene lookup returns CDR1 MGHDK and CDR2 SYGVNS. This CDR3 comprises 16 residues. The CDR3 DNA reads as TGTGCCAGCAGTGAGGGCCGGACTAGCGGACAAGAGACCCAGTACTTC. Amino acids: CASSEGRTSGQETQYF.

In its sample, this clonotype was seen many times. The chain links TRBV11-2 to TRBJ2-1, with 11 positions matching TRBD2. J lost 5 bases, V lost 2 bases, and 2 bases had no gene match. This CDR3 is 15 amino acids long. The germline gives CDR1 SGHAT, CDR2 FQNNGV. CDR3 region: CASSLRGLADNEQFF. In nucleotides, the CDR3 is TGTGCCAGCAGCTTAAGGGGACTAGCGGACAATGAGCAGTTCTTC.

This clonotype was seen at least ten times. The chain is built from TRBV3-1 and TRBJ2-5; D is unclear. Germline V gene data show CDR1 as LGHDT and CDR2 as YNNKEL (reference sequence). V was cut by 2 bases and J by 2 bases, with 12 bases left in between. CDR3 length: 15 residues. CDR3 DNA: TGTGCCAGCAGCCAAATTCTCGAGGAGCAAGAGACCCAGTACTTC. Encoded protein: CASSQILEEQETQYF.

This clonotype was picked up many times. V is TRBV27 and J is TRBJ1-1; D unresolved. This CDR3 has 13 amino acids. Trimming removed 1 base at V and 0 bases at J, with 3 bases between. The germline V gene encodes CDR1 MNHEY and CDR2 SMNVEV (reference sequence). This CDR3 reads CASSLLVNTEAFF. DNA of the CDR3: TGTGCCAGCAGTTTATTAGTGAACACTGAAGCTTTCTTT.

Many counts were recorded for this clonotype. The chain couples TRBV28 to TRBJ1-1; D may be TRBD1 (5 bases). Trimming stripped 7 bases from V and 3 bases from J, with 6 bases between. This CDR3 contains 11 residues. Germline CDR1 is MDHEN and CDR2 is SYDVKM. CDR3 protein: CASTGDTEAFF. Here the CDR3 DNA reads TGTGCCAGCACGGGGGACACTGAAGCTTTCTTT.

V and J are TRBV27 and TRBJ2-5, with 9 bases aligning to TRBD1. J gave up 4 bases and V 5 bases, and 8 bases lay outside the gene matches. From germline, CDR1 is MNHEY and CDR2 SMNVEV (reference sequence). There are 15 residues in the CDR3. As DNA, the CDR3 is TGTGCCAGCAGTCCGGGGGACAGGGAGGTAGAGACCCAGTACTTC. Amino acid sequence: CASSPGDREVETQYF.

This clonotype showed up many times. The rearrangement uses TRBV7-9 and TRBJ2-7; the D is unclear. This CDR3 region has 14 residues. Looked up from germline, CDR1 is SEHNR and CDR2 is FQNEAQ (reference sequence). Trimming took off 5 bases at V and 0 bases at J, with 11 bases between the two ends. The CDR3 region has the DNA TGTGCCAGCAGCCCCTGGACGTACTCCTACGAGCAGTACTTC. It codes for CASSPWTYSYEQYF.

This clonotype came up many times. The chain links TRBV6-2 or TRBV6-3 to TRBJ1-4; D is ambiguous. Germline CDR1 MNHEY, CDR2 SVGEGT. This CDR3 spans 12 amino acids. Trimming stripped 2 bases from V and 8 bases from J, with 6 bases between. This chain's CDR3 is CASSYRPEKLFF. As DNA, the CDR3 is TGTGCCAGCAGTTACAGACCAGAAAAACTGTTTTTT.

This clonotype was counted many times. V and J are TRBV7-9 and TRBJ1-1; TRBD1 might be the D (5 bases). V lost 5 bases and J 2 bases, leaving 12 bases between the germline ends. Germline CDR1 SEHNR, CDR2 FQNEAQ (reference sequence). This CDR3 comprises 14 residues. CDR3 DNA sequence: TGTGCCAGCAGCCGCCGAGGGGATAACACTGAAGCTTTCTTT. Residues: CASSRRGDNTEAFF.

This clonotype was detected many times. CDR3 residues: CASRDRDYEQYF. Written as DNA, the CDR3 is TGTGCCAGCAGGGACAGAGACTACGAGCAGTACTTC. The chain has TRBV27 and TRBJ2-7, with a possible D match to TRBD1 (6 bases). Per germline, CDR1 MNHEY and CDR2 SMNVEV (reference sequence). With 6 bases removed from V and 3 bases from J, the gap between germline ends came to 9 bases. The CDR3 is made up of 12 amino acids.

This clonotype was recorded at least ten times. J is TRBJ1-2 and V is TRBV4-2, with 7 nucleotides matching TRBD1. Germline V gene data show CDR1 as LGHNA and CDR2 as YNFKEQ. Trimming at V came to 0 bases and at J to 4 bases, leaving 2 bases not matched to a gene. This CDR3 spans 14 amino acids. CDR3 region: CASSQERQGYGYTF. CDR3 coding DNA: TGTGCCAGCAGCCAAGAGCGACAGGGCTATGGCTACACCTTC.

Turning to this clonotype: This may be a read error, as it is one base from a much larger clone. V usage is TRBV12-3 or TRBV12-4 and J usage is TRBJ2-7; the match to TRBD2 covers 10 bases. The CDR3 runs to 14 residues. CDR3 in amino acids: CPSSSTSGRGEQYF. The CDR3 DNA reads as TGTCCCAGCAGTTCGACTAGCGGGCGAGGCGAGCAGTACTTC.

To note about this clonotype: One base away lies a much larger clone, so this may be a sequencing read error. The rearrangement links TRBV6-5 to TRBJ1-5, with a weak D call TRBD1 (5 bases). Germline CDR1 and CDR2: MNHEY and SVGAGI. The CDR3 covers 16 residues. The V gene lost 6 bases and the J gene lost 0 bases, with 15 bases spanning the gap. Here the CDR3 DNA reads TGTGCCAGCAGCCGAGTACAGGATGGTAGCAATCAGCCCCAGCATTTT. Amino acid sequence: CASSRVQDGSNQPQHF.

The chain uses TRBV29-1 and TRBJ1-1; unclear D gene. Germline CDR1 SQVTM, CDR2 ANQGSEA. CDR3 length: 10 amino acids. The V and J ends lost 4 bases and 8 bases respectively, with 8 bases between them. The CDR3 sequence: CSVVVREAFF. The CDR3 coding sequence is TGCAGCGTTGTCGTCAGGGAAGCTTTCTTT.

This clonotype was seen repeatedly, ten times or more. The chain carries TRBV7-3 and TRBJ1-5; tentatively, D is TRBD1 (6 bases). Trimming took 5 bases from V and 12 from J, leaving 17 bases between them. Germline V gives CDR1 SGHTA, CDR2 FQGTGA. The CDR3 runs 13 residues. The CDR3 here is CASSQGPSQYQHF. In DNA, the CDR3 is TGTGCCAGCAGCCAGGGGCCCTCCCAGTACCAGCATTTT.

This clonotype was seen many times. The rearrangement links TRBV29-1 to TRBJ2-2, with TRBD1 as a possible D gene (6 bases). CDR1 and CDR2 from the germline V gene are SQVTM and ANQGSEA. Trimming took 6 bases from V and 0 from J, leaving 20 bases between them. This CDR3 has 17 amino acids. In DNA form, the CDR3 reads TGCAGCGTGAAATCCGGGGCAGGGGTCCCGAACACCGGGGAGCTGTTTTTT. Residues: CSVKSGAGVPNTGELFF.

This clonotype was detected many times. The chain joins TRBV20-1 to TRBJ2-7, with 7 nucleotides matching TRBD1. The CDR3 has 13 residues. J gave up 2 bases and V 8 bases, and 9 bases lay outside the gene matches. Germline V gene lookup returns CDR1 DFQATT and CDR2 SNEGSKA (reference sequence). The CDR3 bases are TGCAGTCCCGCCCGACAGGGCACCTACGAGCAGTACTTC. It yields the protein CSPARQGTYEQYF.

By proportion, this clonotype is medium-sized. This CDR3 reads CASSGTGGTEAFF. CDR3 nucleotides: TGTGCCAGCAGCGGGACAGGGGGCACTGAAGCTTTCTTT. This chain uses TRBV6-5 with TRBJ1-1; TRBD1 matches 11 bases. The V and J ends lost 6 bases and 4 bases, in that order; junction bases with no gene match: 1. Germline CDR1 MNHEY, CDR2 SVGAGI. The CDR3 runs 13 residues.

Concerning this clonotype: A much more abundant neighbour one base away suggests this may be a read error. The chain carries TRBV5-1 and TRBJ2-7, with TRBD1 matching over 7 bases. The germline V gene encodes CDR1 SGHRS and CDR2 YFSETQ. There are 15 residues in the CDR3. The DNA for the CDR3 is TGCGTCAGCAGCTTGGCCGGGACAGCTTCCTACGAGCAGTACTTC. Amino acid sequence: CVSSLAGTASYEQYF.

This clonotype came up many times. The chain carries TRBV12-3 or TRBV12-4 and TRBJ2-1; unclear D gene. With 5 bases removed from V and 3 bases from J, the gap between germline ends came to 8 bases. This CDR3 region has 13 residues. The CDR3: CASSRLDYNEQFF. The CDR3 coding sequence is TGTGCCAGCAGTCGATTAGACTACAATGAGCAGTTCTTC.

This clonotype was counted a few times. This chain connects TRBV12-3 or TRBV12-4 to TRBJ2-5, with 11 bases matching TRBD2. V was pared by 2 bases and J by 5 bases, with 1 base of the junction left unmatched. The length of the CDR3 is 14 residues. The CDR3 spells CASSLIAGGETQYF. DNA for the CDR3: TGTGCCAGCAGTTTAATAGCGGGAGGGGAGACCCAGTACTTC.

At least ten counts were recorded for this clonotype. The chain employs TRBV18 and TRBJ2-7; TRBD2 aligns across 8 bases. The CDR3 is made up of 15 amino acids. Germline CDR1 reads KGHSH; CDR2 reads LQKENI. Trimming removed 3 bases from V and 6 bases from J; junction bases left unmatched: 10. CDR3 in amino acids: CASSPGHGRAAEQYF. The CDR3, as DNA: TGTGCCAGCTCACCGGGGCACGGGAGGGCCGCCGAGCAGTACTTC.

In this sample, this clonotype turned up many times. The chain carries TRBV5-1 and TRBJ2-7, with TRBD2 matching over 9 bases. The CDR3 totals 14 residues. Germline V gene lookup returns CDR1 SGHRS and CDR2 YFSETQ. J gave up 7 bases and V 4 bases, and 9 bases lay outside the gene matches. In DNA form, the CDR3 reads TGCGCCAGCAGCCCCGGGACTAGCATCGATGAGCAGTACTTC. Protein sequence: CASSPGTSIDEQYF. Combining the CDR3 with reference TRBV5-1 and TRBJ2-7 gives the whole variable domain KAGVTQTPRYLIKTRGQQVTLSCSPISGHRSVSWYQQTPGQGLQFLFEYFSETQRNKGNFPGRFSGRQFSNSRSEMNVSTLELGDSALYLCASSPGTSIDEQYFGPGTRLTVT.

There are many counts of this clonotype. V is TRBV18 and J is TRBJ1-4; D gene unclear. The V end was cut by 6 bases, the J end by 8 bases, with 22 bases between. This CDR3 has 16 residues. Germline CDR1 is KGHSH and CDR2 is LQKENI. The CDR3 loop reads CASSTRAGAREEKLFF. Written as DNA, the CDR3 is TGTGCCAGCTCGACCCGGGCCGGAGCGCGGGAGGAAAAACTGTTTTTT.

In this sample, this clonotype turned up many times. This chain joins TRBV7-2 and TRBJ2-2, with D unresolved. Germline-derived CDR1 and CDR2 are SGHTA and FQGNSA. The CDR3 is 12 residues long. The V end was cut by 3 bases, the J end by 5 bases, with 4 bases between. DNA of the CDR3: TGTGCCAGCAGCTTCCATACCGGGGAGCTGTTTTTT. As protein: CASSFHTGELFF.